These 27 T cell receptor beta chains were sequenced from one sample in a study of cytomegalovirus exposure and HLA in healthy donors. Primers: 60 Vbeta forward and 13 Jbeta reverse. Data came from immunoSEQ multiplex PCR; TCRdb stores just in-frame clones and leaves some out. The data show fewer than 45,000 clones, and the top ten clones hold about 8.9%. Specimen: PBMCs. These receptor sequences come from a middle-aged man in good health and CMV-seropositive.

The chain recombines TRBV7-2 with TRBJ2-4; D remains unclear. The V gene lost 0 bases and the J gene lost 0 bases, with 6 bases spanning the gap. The CDR3 length is 15 residues. Germline CDR1 and CDR2: SGHTA and FQGNSA. The CDR3 region has the DNA TGTGCCAGCAGCTTAGCAGGCGGAGCCAAAAACATTCAGTACTTC. Amino acid sequence: CASSLAGGAKNIQYF.

The chain links TRBV7-9 to TRBJ2-7, with a weak D call TRBD2 (6 bases). Trimming shortened V by 0 bases and J by 0 bases, and 9 bases separated the two germline ends. The CDR3 consists of 15 residues. Per germline, CDR1 SEHNR and CDR2 FQNEAQ (reference sequence). The CDR3 bases are TGTGCCAGCAGCTTAGCCGGGAGCTACTCCTACGAGCAGTACTTC. Residues: CASSLAGSYSYEQYF.

The V gene is TRBV6-5, the J gene TRBJ2-5; D is perhaps TRBD2 (6 bases). Germline V lookup: CDR1 MNHEY, CDR2 SVGAGI. Between the trimmed V and J ends, which lost 7 bases and 11 bases, there was a span of 23 bases. This CDR3 spans 14 amino acids. CDR3 sequence: CASTAHGTSREQYF. DNA for the CDR3: TGTGCCAGCACCGCACACGGCACCTCTCGGGAGCAGTACTTC.

V gene TRBV27 combines with J gene TRBJ2-2, with 8 bases matching TRBD1. Germline assignment: CDR1 MNHEY and CDR2 SMNVEV (reference sequence). The CDR3 consists of 16 residues. The V gene end was trimmed by 6 bases and the J gene end by 4 bases; junction bases not matched to a gene: 10. The CDR3 reads CASRSNGQGGTGELFF. CDR3 nucleotide sequence: TGTGCCAGCAGATCAAATGGACAGGGAGGCACCGGGGAGCTGTTTTTT.

The rearrangement links TRBV7-9 to TRBJ2-5; the match to TRBD2 covers 11 bases. The closer fit of TRBJ2-7 to the DNA end suggests the J call may be wrong. The CDR3 is made up of 13 amino acids. Germline V gene data show CDR1 as SEHNR and CDR2 as FQNEAQ (reference sequence). This CDR3 reads CASGTSGPYEQYF. The CDR3 DNA follows: TGTGCCAGCGGGACTAGCGGTCCCTACGAGCAGTACTTC.

In the case of this clone: At one end the junction does not follow the germline gene, possibly because of a read error. The J gene is TRBJ2-7, the V gene TRBV6-5; D possibly corresponds to TRBD1 (5 bases). The CDR3 consists of 11 residues. Germline CDR1 MNHEY, CDR2 SVGAGI. CDR3 in DNA: TGTGCCAGCAGTTCCGGCAGGGCCCTCCGCTTC. It specifies CASSSGRALRF.

The chain employs TRBV19 and TRBJ1-3, with D possibly matching TRBD1 (5 bases). From germline, CDR1 is LNHDA and CDR2 SQIVND (reference sequence). V lost 7 bases and J 0 bases, leaving 10 bases between the germline ends. The length of the CDR3 is 14 residues. CDR3 nucleotide sequence: TGTGCCAGTAAGGGACTGTCCTCTGGAAACACCATATATTTT. It translates to CASKGLSSGNTIYF.

V and J are TRBV11-3 and TRBJ2-2, with 11 bases identical to TRBD2. Germline V gene lookup returns CDR1 SGHNT and CDR2 YENEEA. V dropped 5 bases and J dropped 7; count of bases not matched to a gene: 12. The CDR3 has 17 amino acids. This chain's CDR3 is CASSPTRASGRIGELFF. The DNA of the CDR3 is TGTGCCAGCAGCCCGACTCGGGCTAGCGGGAGGATCGGGGAGCTGTTTTTT.

The V and J genes are TRBV5-6 and TRBJ1-5; no clear D. The CDR3 consists of 13 residues. V dropped 2 bases and J dropped 7 bases, with 10 bases sitting between them. CDR1 SGHDT and CDR2 YYEEEE come from the germline V gene. In nucleotides, the CDR3 is TGTGCCAGCAGCTTAACGGGGTCACAGCCCCAGCATTTT. Its protein product is CASSLTGSQPQHF.

The chain carries TRBV2 and TRBJ1-1, with 7 positions matching TRBD1. The CDR3 length is 15 residues. Per germline, CDR1 SNHLY and CDR2 FYNNEI. J was trimmed by 1 base and V by 7 bases; bases with no gene match: 9. CDR3 DNA: TGTGCCAGCACCACGGGACAGACCCAGAACACTGAAGCTTTCTTT. It is translated as CASTTGQTQNTEAFF. Drawing the rest from reference TRBV2 and TRBJ1-1, the complete variable domain is EPEVTQTPSHQVTQMGQEVILRCVPISNHLYFYWYRQILGQKVEFLVSFYNNEISEKSEIFDDQFSVERPDGSNFTLKIRSTKLEDSAMYFCASTTGQTQNTEAFFGQGTRLTVV.

This sequence joins TRBV4-1 and TRBJ2-3; 10 bases are a match to TRBD1. The trim removed 1 base at V and 2 bases at J, leaving 3 bases unmatched. The CDR3 spans 16 residues. Germline V gives CDR1 MGHRA, CDR2 YSYEKL. The CDR3 here is CASSQGQGASTDTQYF. The CDR3 DNA reads as TGCGCCAGCAGCCAAGGACAGGGGGCTTCCACAGATACGCAGTATTTT.

The chain is built from TRBV5-1 and TRBJ2-1; D perhaps matches TRBD2 (5 bases). The V and J ends lost 2 bases and 5 bases respectively, with 11 bases between them. This CDR3 region has 14 residues. Looked up from germline, CDR1 is SGHRS and CDR2 is YFSETQ. The CDR3 sequence: CASSFEGTNNEQFF. The CDR3 region has the DNA TGCGCCAGCAGCTTCGAGGGAACAAACAATGAGCAGTTCTTC.

This chain connects TRBV30 to TRBJ2-7, with D tentatively TRBD2 (7 bases). With 3 bases removed from V and 1 base from J, the gap between germline ends came to 13 bases. The CDR3 is 14 residues long. CDR1 and CDR2 from the germline V gene are GTSNPN and SVGIG (reference sequence). CDR3 in DNA: TGTGCCTGGAGGACGAGGGGGGGGTCCTACGAGCAGTACTTC. Translating it yields CAWRTRGGSYEQYF.

This chain links TRBV13 with TRBJ2-3; D possibly corresponds to TRBD2 (5 bases). CDR1 is PRHDT and CDR2 is FYEKMQ in the germline V gene (reference sequence). Trimming pared 3 bases from V and 0 bases from J, leaving 7 bases between. The CDR3 runs to 14 residues. The chain's CDR3 is CASSFGGSTDTQYF. The CDR3 nucleotides are TGTGCCAGCAGCTTCGGCGGGAGCACAGATACGCAGTATTTT.

The rearrangement uses TRBV29-1 and TRBJ2-5, with TRBD2 matching 8 bases. CDR3 length: 14 amino acids. Germline values: CDR1 SQVTM, CDR2 ANQGSEA. The V and J ends lost 6 bases and 11 bases, in that order; junction bases with no gene match: 17. CDR3 in amino acids: CSVAGGGSLGEQYF. The CDR3 DNA reads as TGCAGCGTCGCGGGAGGCGGGAGCTTGGGGGAGCAGTACTTC. The full variable domain, completed using reference TRBV29-1 and TRBJ2-5, is SAVISQKPSRDICQRGTSLTIQCQVDSQVTMMFWYRQQPGQSLTLIATANQGSEATYESGFVIDKFPISRPNLTFSTLTVSNMSPEDSSIYLCSVAGGGSLGEQYFGPGTRLLVL.

The genes are TRBV6-5 and TRBJ1-4; perhaps TRBD1 as D (6 bases). The CDR3 is 16 residues long. Trimming left V 2 bases short and J 5 bases short, with 15 bases between. Germline V lookup: CDR1 MNHEY, CDR2 SVGAGI. CDR3 DNA sequence: TGTGCCAGCAGTTACGCACGGACAGTGCAAAATGAAAAACTGTTTTTT. Its protein is CASSYARTVQNEKLFF.

V gene TRBV5-1 combines with J gene TRBJ2-3; 9 bases agree with TRBD2. CDR3 length equals 15 residues. Germline CDR1 is SGHRS and CDR2 is YFSETQ. Trimming removed 1 base from V and 6 bases from J; junction bases left unmatched: 6. CDR3 sequence: CASSLTGLAGDTQYF. In DNA, the CDR3 is TGCGCCAGCAGCTTGACGGGACTAGCTGGGGATACGCAGTATTTT.

V is TRBV11-1 and J is TRBJ2-1, with D possibly matching TRBD1 (5 bases). The germline V gene encodes CDR1 SGHAT and CDR2 FQDESV (reference sequence). This CDR3 region has 13 residues. The V gene lost 5 bases and the J gene lost 5 bases, with 10 bases spanning the gap. CDR3 nucleotide sequence: TGTGCCAGCAGCCCCTTGGGGCACAATGAGCAGTTCTTC. Its translation is CASSPLGHNEQFF.

The CDR3, as DNA: TGTGCCAGCAGCCCGGTGTACGGTTCCTACAATGAGCAGTTCTTC. This gives the protein CASSPVYGSYNEQFF. The genes are TRBV7-6 and TRBJ2-1, with D unresolved. The length of the CDR3 is 15 residues. Germline assignment: CDR1 SGHVS and CDR2 FNYEAQ. V was trimmed by 5 bases and J by 1 base, leaving 12 bases between them.

The chain couples TRBV11-3 to TRBJ2-1; 15 bases line up with TRBD2. The CDR3 runs to 16 residues. CDR1 is SGHNT, CDR2 YENEEA, per germline. Losses at the gene ends were 5 bases for V and 7 bases for J; bases not matched to a gene: 6. Here the CDR3 reads CASSPGLAGGRNEQFF. The CDR3 coding sequence is TGTGCCAGCAGCCCTGGACTAGCGGGAGGGAGGAATGAGCAGTTCTTC.

V is TRBV7-9 and J is TRBJ2-7; 16 bases match TRBD2. Per the germline V gene, CDR1 is SEHNR and CDR2 is FQNEAQ (reference sequence). CDR3 size: 17 residues. Losses at the gene ends were 5 bases for V and 1 base for J; bases not matched to a gene: 5. This CDR3 reads CASSSGTSGRESYEQYF. The CDR3, as DNA: TGTGCCAGCAGCAGCGGGACTAGCGGGAGGGAGTCCTACGAGCAGTACTTC.

Considering frequency, this clone is medium-sized. The V gene is TRBV6-5, the J gene TRBJ2-1; a weak D match, TRBD1 (5 bases). Germline loops: CDR1 MNHEY, CDR2 SVGAGI. The V and J ends lost 4 bases and 0 bases respectively, with 7 bases between them. The CDR3 sequence is 14 residues long. The CDR3 sequence: CASSFDSSYNEQFF. The CDR3 nucleotides read TGTGCCAGCAGTTTCGACAGCTCCTACAATGAGCAGTTCTTC.

To note about this clone: Its ends do not fully match the called genes, so a read error is possible. The rearrangement uses TRBV7-3 and TRBJ2-7; 10 nucleotides line up with TRBD1. Germline V CDR1 and CDR2: SGHTA, FQGTGA. This CDR3 spans 15 amino acids. The CDR3 here is CASSLTGTGVFEQYF. CDR3 coding DNA: TGTGCCAGCAGCCTAACCGGGACAGGGGTTTTCGAGCAGTACTTC. Variable domain in full (rest from reference TRBV7-3 and TRBJ2-7): GAGVSQTPSNKVTEKGKYVELRCDPISGHTALYWYRQSLGQGPEFLIYFQGTGAADDSGLPNDRFFAVRPEGSVSTLKIQRTERGDSAVYLCASSLTGTGVFEQYFGPGTRLTVT.

The CDR3 protein is CASSLDRGDYNEQFF. The CDR3 DNA reads TGTGCCAGCTCCTTGGACAGGGGAGACTACAATGAGCAGTTCTTC. J is TRBJ2-1 and V is TRBV6-5, with 9 bases that match TRBD1. V trimming: 8 bases; J trimming: 3 bases; junction bases outside the gene matches: 8. The CDR3 has 15 amino acids. Germline CDR1 and CDR2: MNHEY and SVGAGI.

The chain recombines TRBV2 with TRBJ1-5; the match to TRBD1 covers 7 bases. The CDR3 totals 15 residues. Trimming took 2 bases from V and 1 from J; bases not matched to a gene: 2. In germline, CDR1 is SNHLY, CDR2 FYNNEI. The CDR3 DNA sequence: TGTGCCAGCAGTGAAAACAGGGGAAGCAATCAGCCCCAGCATTTT. Translated: CASSENRGSNQPQHF. Together with reference TRBV2 and TRBJ1-5, the CDR3 gives the full variable domain: EPEVTQTPSHQVTQMGQEVILRCVPISNHLYFYWYRQILGQKVEFLVSFYNNEISEKSEIFDDQFSVERPDGSNFTLKIRSTKLEDSAMYFCASSENRGSNQPQHFGDGTRLSIL.

The chain recombines TRBV7-3 with TRBJ2-5; 9 bases are a match to TRBD2. The length of the CDR3 is 17 residues. Germline V gene data show CDR1 as SGHTA and CDR2 as FQGTGA. V lost 0 bases to trimming and J lost 5 bases; unmatched junction nucleotides: 10. The CDR3 loop reads CASSLTAGGPVGETQYF. As DNA, the CDR3 is TGTGCCAGCAGCTTAACCGCGGGAGGGCCGGTAGGGGAGACCCAGTACTTC.

The chain carries TRBV2 and TRBJ2-5, with 11 bases lining up with TRBD2. V shed 2 bases and J 4 bases; nucleotides not matched to a gene: 3. Germline CDR1 is SNHLY and CDR2 is FYNNEI. The length of the CDR3 is 15 residues. CDR3 amino acids: CASSELAGGGETQYF. The DNA of the CDR3 is TGTGCCAGCAGTGAACTAGCGGGAGGTGGAGAGACCCAGTACTTC.